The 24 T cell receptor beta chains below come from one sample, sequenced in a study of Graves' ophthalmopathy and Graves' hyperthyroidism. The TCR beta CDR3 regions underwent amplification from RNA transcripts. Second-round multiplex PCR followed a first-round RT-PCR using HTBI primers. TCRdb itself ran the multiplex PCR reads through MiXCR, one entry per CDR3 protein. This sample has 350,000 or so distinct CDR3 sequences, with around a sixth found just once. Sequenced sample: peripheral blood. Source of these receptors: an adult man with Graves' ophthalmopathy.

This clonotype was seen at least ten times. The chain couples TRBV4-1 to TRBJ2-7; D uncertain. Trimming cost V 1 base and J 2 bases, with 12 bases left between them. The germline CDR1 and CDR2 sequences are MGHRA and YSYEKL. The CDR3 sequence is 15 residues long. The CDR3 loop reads CASSQVRSEAYEQYF. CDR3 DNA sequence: TGCGCCAGCAGCCAAGTTCGGTCAGAAGCCTACGAGCAGTACTTC.

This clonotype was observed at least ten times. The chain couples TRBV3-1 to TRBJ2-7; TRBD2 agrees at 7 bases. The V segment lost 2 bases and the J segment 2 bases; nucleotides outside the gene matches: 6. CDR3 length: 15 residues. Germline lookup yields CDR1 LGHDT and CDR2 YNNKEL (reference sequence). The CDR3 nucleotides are TGTGCCAGCAGCCAAATGGCGGGAGACCCCTACGAGCAGTACTTC. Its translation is CASSQMAGDPYEQYF.

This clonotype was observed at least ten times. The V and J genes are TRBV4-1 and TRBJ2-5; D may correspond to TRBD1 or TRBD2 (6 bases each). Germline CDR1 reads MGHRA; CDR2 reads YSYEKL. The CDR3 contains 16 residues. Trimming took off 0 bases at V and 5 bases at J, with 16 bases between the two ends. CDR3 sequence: CASSQDQTRGLETQYF. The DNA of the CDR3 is TGCGCCAGCAGCCAAGATCAAACCCGGGGGCTGGAGACCCAGTACTTC.

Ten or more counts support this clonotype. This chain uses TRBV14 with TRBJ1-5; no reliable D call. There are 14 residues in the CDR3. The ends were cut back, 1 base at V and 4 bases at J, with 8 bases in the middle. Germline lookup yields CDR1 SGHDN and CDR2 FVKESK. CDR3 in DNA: TGTGCCAGCAGCCAAGGCGGTAGGAATCAGCCCCAGCATTTT. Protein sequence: CASSQGGRNQPQHF.

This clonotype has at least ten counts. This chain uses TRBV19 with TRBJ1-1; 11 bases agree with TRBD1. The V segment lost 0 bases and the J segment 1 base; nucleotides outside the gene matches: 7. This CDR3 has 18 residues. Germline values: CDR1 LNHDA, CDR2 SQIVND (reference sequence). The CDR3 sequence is CASSIDRGQGAWNTEAFF. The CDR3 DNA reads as TGTGCCAGTAGTATAGATCGAGGACAGGGGGCATGGAACACTGAAGCTTTCTTT.

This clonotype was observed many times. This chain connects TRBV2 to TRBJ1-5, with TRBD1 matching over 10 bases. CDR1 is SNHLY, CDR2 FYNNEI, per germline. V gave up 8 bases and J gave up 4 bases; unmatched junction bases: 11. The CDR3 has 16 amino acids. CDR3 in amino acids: CASGARTGGGNQPQHF. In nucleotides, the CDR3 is TGTGCCAGCGGCGCAAGGACAGGGGGTGGGAATCAGCCCCAGCATTTT.

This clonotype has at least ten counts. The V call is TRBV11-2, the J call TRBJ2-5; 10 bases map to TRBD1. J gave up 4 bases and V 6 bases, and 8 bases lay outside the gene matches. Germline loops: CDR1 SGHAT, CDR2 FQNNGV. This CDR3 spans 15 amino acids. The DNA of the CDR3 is TGTGCCAGCAGGCGACAGGGGGCTTCAGGAGAGACCCAGTACTTC. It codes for CASRRQGASGETQYF.

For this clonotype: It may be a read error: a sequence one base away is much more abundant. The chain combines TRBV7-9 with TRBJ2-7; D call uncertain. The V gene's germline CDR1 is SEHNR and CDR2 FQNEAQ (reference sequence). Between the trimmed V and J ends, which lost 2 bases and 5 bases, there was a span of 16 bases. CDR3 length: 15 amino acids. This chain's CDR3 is CASSLTHGKLHEQYF. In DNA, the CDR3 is TGTGCCAGCAGCTTAACACATGGTAAACTGCACGAGCAGTACTTC.

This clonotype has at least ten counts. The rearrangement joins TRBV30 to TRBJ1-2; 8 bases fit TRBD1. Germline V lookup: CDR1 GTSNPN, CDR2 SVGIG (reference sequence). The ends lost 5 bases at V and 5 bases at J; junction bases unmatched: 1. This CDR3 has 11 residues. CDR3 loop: CAWGDRYGYTF. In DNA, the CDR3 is TGTGCCTGGGGGGACAGGTATGGCTACACCTTC.

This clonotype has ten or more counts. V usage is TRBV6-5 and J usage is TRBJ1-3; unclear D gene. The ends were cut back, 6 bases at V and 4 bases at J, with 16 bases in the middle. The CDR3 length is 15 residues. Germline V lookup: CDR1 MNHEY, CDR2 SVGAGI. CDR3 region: CASRPDTIGGNTIYF. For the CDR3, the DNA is TGTGCCAGCAGACCAGATACGATTGGGGGAAACACCATATATTTT.

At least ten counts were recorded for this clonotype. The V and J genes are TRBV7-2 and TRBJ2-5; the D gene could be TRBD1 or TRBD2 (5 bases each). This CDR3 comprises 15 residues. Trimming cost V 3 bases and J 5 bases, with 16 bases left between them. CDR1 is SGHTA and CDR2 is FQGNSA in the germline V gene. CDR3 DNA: TGTGCCAGCAGCTTTGGTGGGACGGAAGGGGAGACCCAGTACTTC. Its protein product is CASSFGGTEGETQYF.

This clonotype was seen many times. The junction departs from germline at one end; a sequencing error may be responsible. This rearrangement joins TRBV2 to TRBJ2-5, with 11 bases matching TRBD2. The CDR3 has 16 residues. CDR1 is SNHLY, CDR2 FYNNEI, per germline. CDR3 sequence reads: CANSGGTSGIQETQYF. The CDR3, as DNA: TGTGCCAACAGTGGGGGGACTAGCGGCATACAAGAGACCCAGTACTTC.

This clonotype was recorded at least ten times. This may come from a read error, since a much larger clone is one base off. The DNA for the CDR3 is TGTGCCAGCAGTCGACGGCAGACTGGGGGCGAAAGCAGTTCCGAGCAGTACTTC. It specifies CASSRRQTGGESSSEQYF. The chain carries TRBV6-4 and TRBJ2-7, with D maybe TRBD1 (6 bases). From germline, CDR1 is MRHNA and CDR2 SNTAGT. The ends were cut back, 5 bases at V and 6 bases at J, with 29 bases in the middle. CDR3 length equals 18 residues.

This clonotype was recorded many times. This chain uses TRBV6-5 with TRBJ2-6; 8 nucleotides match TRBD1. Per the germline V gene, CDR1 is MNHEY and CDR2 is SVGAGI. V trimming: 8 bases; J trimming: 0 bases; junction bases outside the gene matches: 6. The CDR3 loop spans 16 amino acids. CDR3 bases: TGTGCCAGCGCGTCCGGACAGGGCTCTGGGGCCAACGTCCTGACTTTC. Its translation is CASASGQGSGANVLTF.

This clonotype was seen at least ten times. The CDR3 nucleotides are TGCAGTGCTAGGACAGGGGCAAATCACTATGGCTACACCTTC. Its protein is CSARTGANHYGYTF. This chain joins TRBV20-1 and TRBJ1-2; 8 bases line up with TRBD1. Looked up from germline, CDR1 is DFQATT and CDR2 is SNEGSKA (reference sequence). Trimming took 3 bases from V and 3 from J; bases not matched to a gene: 6. The CDR3 covers 14 residues.

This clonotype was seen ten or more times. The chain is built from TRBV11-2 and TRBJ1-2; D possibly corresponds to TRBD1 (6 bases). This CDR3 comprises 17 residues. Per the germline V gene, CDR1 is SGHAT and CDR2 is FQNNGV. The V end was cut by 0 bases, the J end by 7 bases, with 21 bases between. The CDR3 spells CASSLDRSQGRTGGYTF. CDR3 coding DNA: TGTGCCAGCAGCTTAGACAGGTCGCAGGGGCGGACCGGTGGCTACACCTTC.

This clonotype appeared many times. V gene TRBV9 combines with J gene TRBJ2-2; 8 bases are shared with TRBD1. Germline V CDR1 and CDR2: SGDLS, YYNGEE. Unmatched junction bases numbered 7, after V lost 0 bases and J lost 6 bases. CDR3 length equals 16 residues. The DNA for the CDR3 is TGTGCCAGCAGCGTAGGGGCAGGGGGCTCACCCGGGGAGCTGTTTTTT. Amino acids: CASSVGAGGSPGELFF.

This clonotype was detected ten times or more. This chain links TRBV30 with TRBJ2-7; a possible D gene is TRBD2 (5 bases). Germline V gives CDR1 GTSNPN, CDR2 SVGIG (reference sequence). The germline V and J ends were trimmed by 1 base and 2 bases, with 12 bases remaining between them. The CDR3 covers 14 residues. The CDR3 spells CAWSGRETTYEQYF. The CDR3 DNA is TGTGCCTGGAGTGGAAGGGAGACGACCTACGAGCAGTACTTC.

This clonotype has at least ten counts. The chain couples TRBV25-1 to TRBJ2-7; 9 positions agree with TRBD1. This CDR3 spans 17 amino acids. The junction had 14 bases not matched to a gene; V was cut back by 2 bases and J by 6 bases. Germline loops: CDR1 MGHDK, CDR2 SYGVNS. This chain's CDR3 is CASSETLTGTGNGEQYF. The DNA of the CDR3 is TGTGCCAGCAGTGAAACCCTCACCGGGACAGGGAACGGCGAGCAGTACTTC.

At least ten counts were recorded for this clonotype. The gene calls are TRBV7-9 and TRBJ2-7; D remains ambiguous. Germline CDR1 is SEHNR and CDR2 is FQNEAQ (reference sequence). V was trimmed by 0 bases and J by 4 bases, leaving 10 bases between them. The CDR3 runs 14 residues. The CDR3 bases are TGTGCCAGCAGCTTAGCCCTAGGCGCATACGAGCAGTACTTC. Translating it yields CASSLALGAYEQYF.

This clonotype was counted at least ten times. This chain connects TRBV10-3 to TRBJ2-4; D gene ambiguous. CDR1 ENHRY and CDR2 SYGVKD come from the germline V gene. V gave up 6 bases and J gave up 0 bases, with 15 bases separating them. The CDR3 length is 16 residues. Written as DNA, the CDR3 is TGTGCCATCAGCCCTGTCCAGAAACTAGCCAAAAACATTCAGTACTTC. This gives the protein CAISPVQKLAKNIQYF.

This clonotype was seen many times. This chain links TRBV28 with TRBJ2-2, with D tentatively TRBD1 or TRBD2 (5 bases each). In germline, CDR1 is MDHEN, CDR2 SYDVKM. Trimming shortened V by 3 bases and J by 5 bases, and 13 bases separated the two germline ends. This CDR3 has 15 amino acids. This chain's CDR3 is CASSFGGDRTGELFF. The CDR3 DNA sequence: TGTGCCAGCAGTTTCGGAGGCGACAGAACCGGGGAGCTGTTTTTT.

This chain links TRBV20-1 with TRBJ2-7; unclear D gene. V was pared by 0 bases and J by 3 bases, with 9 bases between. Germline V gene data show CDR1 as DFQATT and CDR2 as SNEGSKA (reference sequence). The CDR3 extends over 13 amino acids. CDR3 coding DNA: TGCAGTGCTAGAGATCCCCCCCTCTACGAGCAGTACTTC. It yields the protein CSARDPPLYEQYF.

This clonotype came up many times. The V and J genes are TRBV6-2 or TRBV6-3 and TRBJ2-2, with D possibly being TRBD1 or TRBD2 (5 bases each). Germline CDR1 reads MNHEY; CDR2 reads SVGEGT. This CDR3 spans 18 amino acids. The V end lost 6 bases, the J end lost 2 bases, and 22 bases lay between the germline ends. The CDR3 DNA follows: TGTGCCAGCAGCCCCCGGGATGGGGGTTCGATTAACACCGGGGAGCTGTTTTTT. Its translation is CASSPRDGGSINTGELFF.